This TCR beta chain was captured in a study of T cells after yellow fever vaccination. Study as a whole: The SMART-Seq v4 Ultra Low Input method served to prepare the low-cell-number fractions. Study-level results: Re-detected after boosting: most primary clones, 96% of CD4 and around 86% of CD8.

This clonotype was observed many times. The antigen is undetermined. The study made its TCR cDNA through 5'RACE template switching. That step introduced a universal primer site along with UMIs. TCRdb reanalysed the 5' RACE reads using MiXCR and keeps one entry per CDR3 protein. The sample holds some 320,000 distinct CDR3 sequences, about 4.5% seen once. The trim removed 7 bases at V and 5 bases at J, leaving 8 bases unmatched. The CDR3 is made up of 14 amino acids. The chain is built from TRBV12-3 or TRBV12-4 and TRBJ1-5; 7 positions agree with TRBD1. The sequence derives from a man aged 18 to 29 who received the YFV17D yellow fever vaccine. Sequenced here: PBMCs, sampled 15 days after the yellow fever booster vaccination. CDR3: CASTHSQGDQPQHF. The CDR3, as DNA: TGTGCCAGCACTCATTCTCAGGGGGATCAGCCCCAGCATTTT.